This passage covers 2 T cell receptor beta chains from one sample sequenced in a study of T cell responses to AZD1222 COVID-19 vaccine. Only in-frame clones appear in the TCRdb table, and some are missing; sequencing was by immunoSEQ multiplex PCR. This table holds about 140,000 clones, around 93% found once. Sequenced material: peripheral blood, taken on day 0 of AZD1222 vaccination. Every receptor here comes from an adult in good health.

This clone was detected only once. V and J are TRBV5-1 and TRBJ2-7; 9 bases fit TRBD1. CDR3 length: 14 residues. Germline lookup yields CDR1 SGHRS and CDR2 YFSETQ. Unmatched junction bases numbered 4, after V lost 4 bases and J lost 2 bases. The CDR3 protein is CASSGTGIPYEQYF. The CDR3 DNA follows: TGCGCCAGCAGCGGGACAGGGATACCCTACGAGCAGTACTTC.

J is TRBJ2-3 and V is TRBV11-2; 8 bases map to TRBD2. V lost 1 base and J lost 6; bases outside the gene matches: 9. The CDR3 covers 16 residues. The germline CDR1 and CDR2 sequences are SGHAT and FQNNGV. The CDR3 region is CASSLVGRGGRDTQYF. CDR3 nucleotides: TGTGCCAGCAGCTTAGTTGGACGGGGGGGCCGTGATACGCAGTATTTT.